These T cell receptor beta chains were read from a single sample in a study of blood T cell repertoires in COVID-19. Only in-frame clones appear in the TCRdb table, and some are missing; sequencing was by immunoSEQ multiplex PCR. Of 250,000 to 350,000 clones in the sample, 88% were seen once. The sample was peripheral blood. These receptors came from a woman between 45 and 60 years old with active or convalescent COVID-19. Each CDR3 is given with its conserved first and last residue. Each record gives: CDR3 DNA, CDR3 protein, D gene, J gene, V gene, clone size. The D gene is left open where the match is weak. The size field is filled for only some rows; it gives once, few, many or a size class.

CDR3nt: TGCGCCAGCAGCCTTGGGGCCGGGAACACTGAAGCTTTCTTT
CDR3aa: CASSLGAGNTEAFF
d_gene: .
j_gene: TRBJ1-1
v_gene: TRBV5-1
abundance: .

CDR3nt: TGTGCCAGCAGCCCCGGGACAGGGTGGGGTGAAGCTTTCTTT
CDR3aa: CASSPGTGWGEAFF
d_gene: TRBD1
j_gene: TRBJ1-1
v_gene: TRBV5-6
abundance: .

CDR3nt: TGTGCCAGCAGCTTAGGGGGGAGGGTTGAAGCTTTCTTT
CDR3aa: CASSLGGRVEAFF
d_gene: .
j_gene: TRBJ1-1
v_gene: TRBV11-2
abundance: .

CDR3nt: TGTGCCAGCAGTTTGGCGCCTAGCGGCCAAGAGACCCAGTACTTC
CDR3aa: CASSLAPSGQETQYF
d_gene: TRBD2
j_gene: TRBJ2-5
v_gene: TRBV28
abundance: .

CDR3nt: TGTGCCACCCGAACCCGTCTAGCAACCGGGGAGCTGTTTTTT
CDR3aa: CATRTRLATGELFF
d_gene: .
j_gene: TRBJ2-2
v_gene: TRBV15
abundance: .

CDR3nt: TGCAGTGCTAGTCCCGACAGCAAATTCAATAATTCACCCCTCCACTTT
CDR3aa: CSASPDSKFNNSPLHF
d_gene: .
j_gene: TRBJ1-6
v_gene: TRBV20-1
abundance: once

CDR3nt: TGTGCCAGCAGTGGGAGATCAGCTTTCTTT
CDR3aa: CASSGRSAFF
d_gene: .
j_gene: TRBJ1-1
v_gene: TRBV2
abundance: .

CDR3nt: TGCGCCAGCAGCCAAGTCCCTCCCACAGGGGTCAACTATGGCTACACCTTC
CDR3aa: CASSQVPPTGVNYGYTF
d_gene: TRBD1
j_gene: TRBJ1-2
v_gene: TRBV4-1
abundance: .

CDR3nt: TGTGCCAGTAGTATGGGTGTAGGGGTGGCCGGGGAGCTGTTTTTT
CDR3aa: CASSMGVGVAGELFF
d_gene: .
j_gene: TRBJ2-2
v_gene: TRBV19
abundance: .

CDR3nt: TGTGCCAGCAGGCGGCTGGGGAGGAACACTGAAGCTTTCTTT
CDR3aa: CASRRLGRNTEAFF
d_gene: .
j_gene: TRBJ1-1
v_gene: TRBV28
abundance: .

CDR3nt: TGTGCCAGCAGCTTAGCAAGACTAGCGGGGGGGCCGGGGAAAAACATTCAGTACTTC
CDR3aa: CASSLARLAGGPGKNIQYF
d_gene: TRBD2
j_gene: TRBJ2-4
v_gene: TRBV7-2
abundance: .

CDR3nt: TGTGCCAGCAGCAAAGGACGAAAGGACAGGGCGACCTACGAGCAGTACTTC
CDR3aa: CASSKGRKDRATYEQYF
d_gene: .
j_gene: TRBJ2-7
v_gene: TRBV21-1
abundance: .

CDR3nt: TGTGCCAGCAGTTCCTTTTACCAGCAGGGGGCGGAGGGGAATCAGCCCCAGCATTTT
CDR3aa: CASSSFYQQGAEGNQPQHF
d_gene: TRBD1
j_gene: TRBJ1-5
v_gene: TRBV28
abundance: .

CDR3nt: TGTGCCAGCAGCTTGGCGGGTTTGTCCACAGATACGCAGTATTTT
CDR3aa: CASSLAGLSTDTQYF
d_gene: .
j_gene: TRBJ2-3
v_gene: TRBV5-4
abundance: .

CDR3nt: TGTGCCAGCAGGAAAATGGACAGGGCAAACATTCAGTACTTC
CDR3aa: CASRKMDRANIQYF
d_gene: TRBD1
j_gene: TRBJ2-4
v_gene: TRBV27
abundance: .

CDR3nt: TGTGCCAGCAGCTTAGTTGCGGGGCAGGGGGCTGACGAGCAGTACTTC
CDR3aa: CASSLVAGQGADEQYF
d_gene: TRBD1
j_gene: TRBJ2-7
v_gene: TRBV7-9
abundance: .

CDR3nt: TGTGCCAGCAGCGTAACAGGGGGCCCGCAAGAGACCCAGTACTTC
CDR3aa: CASSVTGGPQETQYF
d_gene: TRBD1
j_gene: TRBJ2-5
v_gene: TRBV5-4
abundance: .

CDR3nt: TGTGCCACCAGCAGAGATCGGGGGGCGGCTCAGCCCCAGCATTTT
CDR3aa: CATSRDRGAAQPQHF
d_gene: .
j_gene: TRBJ1-5
v_gene: TRBV15
abundance: .

CDR3nt: TGTGCCAGCAGTAATGGGCCCTACAATGAGCAGTTCTTC
CDR3aa: CASSNGPYNEQFF
d_gene: .
j_gene: TRBJ2-1
v_gene: TRBV27
abundance: .

CDR3nt: TGCAGTGCTAGTATAAACTCTCGGAATCAGCCCCAGCATTTT
CDR3aa: CSASINSRNQPQHF
d_gene: .
j_gene: TRBJ1-5
v_gene: TRBV20-1
abundance: .

CDR3nt: TGTGCCAGCAGCCCGGGACAGGTGAACACCGGGGAGCTGTTTTTT
CDR3aa: CASSPGQVNTGELFF
d_gene: TRBD1
j_gene: TRBJ2-2
v_gene: TRBV5-5
abundance: .

CDR3nt: TGTGCCAGCAGTACTAGCAGCAGCTCCTACAATGAGCAGTTCTTC
CDR3aa: CASSTSSSSYNEQFF
d_gene: .
j_gene: TRBJ2-1
v_gene: TRBV6-5
abundance: .

CDR3nt: TGTGCCACCGCCTCTTGGACTAGCGGGAGCCGAGGTCAAGAGACCCAGTACTTC
CDR3aa: CATASWTSGSRGQETQYF
d_gene: TRBD2
j_gene: TRBJ2-5
v_gene: TRBV3-1/TRBV3-2
abundance: .

CDR3nt: TGCGCCAGCAGCTCTCCGGACAGGGGGGAGACCCAGTACTTC
CDR3aa: CASSSPDRGETQYF
d_gene: TRBD1
j_gene: TRBJ2-5
v_gene: TRBV5-1
abundance: .

CDR3nt: TGTGCCAGCAGCCTTAGCGGGAGGGGTTCCTACAATGAGCAGTTCTTC
CDR3aa: CASSLSGRGSYNEQFF
d_gene: TRBD2
j_gene: TRBJ2-1
v_gene: TRBV11-3
abundance: .

CDR3nt: TGCGCCAGCAAGGGCACCACAGGGTTAAGCGACGAGCAGTACTTC
CDR3aa: CASKGTTGLSDEQYF
d_gene: .
j_gene: TRBJ2-7
v_gene: TRBV5-1
abundance: .

CDR3nt: TGTGCCAGCAGTCCCGGGTTCAGCTCCTACAATGAGCAGTTCTTC
CDR3aa: CASSPGFSSYNEQFF
d_gene: .
j_gene: TRBJ2-1
v_gene: TRBV6-6
abundance: .

CDR3nt: TGCGCCAGCAGCACTTCAGGGGGACAGATGACTGAAGCTTTCTTT
CDR3aa: CASSTSGGQMTEAFF
d_gene: TRBD1
j_gene: TRBJ1-1
v_gene: TRBV5-1
abundance: .

CDR3nt: TGCGCCAGCAGCTTGACCGGGACAGGGGGTGTCAATGAGCAGTTCTTC
CDR3aa: CASSLTGTGGVNEQFF
d_gene: TRBD1
j_gene: TRBJ2-1
v_gene: TRBV5-1
abundance: .

CDR3nt: TGCGCCAGCAGCCAAGCGAGGTGGGAGGCCCAAGAGACCCAGTACTTC
CDR3aa: CASSQARWEAQETQYF
d_gene: .
j_gene: TRBJ2-5
v_gene: TRBV4-1
abundance: .

CDR3nt: TGTGCCAGCTCACCACCACAGGGGCTTTACACTGAAGCTTTCTTT
CDR3aa: CASSPPQGLYTEAFF
d_gene: TRBD1
j_gene: TRBJ1-1
v_gene: TRBV18
abundance: .

CDR3nt: TGTGCCAGCAGCCAAGTTTCTTACAATGAGCAGTTCTTC
CDR3aa: CASSQVSYNEQFF
d_gene: .
j_gene: TRBJ2-1
v_gene: TRBV3-1/TRBV3-2
abundance: .

CDR3nt: TGTGCCTGGAGTGCCCGGACAGGAGAAACCCAAGAGACCCAGTACTTC
CDR3aa: CAWSARTGETQETQYF
d_gene: TRBD1
j_gene: TRBJ2-5
v_gene: TRBV30
abundance: .

CDR3nt: TGTGCCAGCAGCGTATTGGGGGACACTTCCTACGAGCAGTACTTC
CDR3aa: CASSVLGDTSYEQYF
d_gene: .
j_gene: TRBJ2-7
v_gene: TRBV9
abundance: .

CDR3nt: TGTGCCAGCAGCTTAAAGGACGGACAGGGTTTAACCGGGGAGCTGTTTTTT
CDR3aa: CASSLKDGQGLTGELFF
d_gene: TRBD1
j_gene: TRBJ2-2
v_gene: TRBV7-3
abundance: .

CDR3nt: TGTGCCAGCTCACCACCCCCAGGGTGGCAGAACACTGAAGCTTTCTTT
CDR3aa: CASSPPPGWQNTEAFF
d_gene: .
j_gene: TRBJ1-1
v_gene: TRBV18
abundance: .

CDR3nt: TGTGCCAGCAGCTTAGCCGAGGTTAACTATGGCTACACCTTC
CDR3aa: CASSLAEVNYGYTF
d_gene: .
j_gene: TRBJ1-2
v_gene: TRBV7-8
abundance: .

CDR3nt: TGTGCCAGCAGTTCCCCGGGACAGGGGGCCTACGAGCAGTACTTC
CDR3aa: CASSSPGQGAYEQYF
d_gene: TRBD1
j_gene: TRBJ2-7
v_gene: TRBV6-2/TRBV6-3
abundance: .